The present TCR beta chain was sequenced within a study of patients and donors after allogeneic stem cell transplantation (dated by TCRdb to about 2020). The library was obtained by RT-PCR. The instrument was a NextSeq 550. TCRdb ran its own pipeline on the public reads, namely fastp trimming at Q25 and MiXCR clone calling, and kept in-frame beta chains. Merged by CDR3 protein, the rows form single entries marked with the most common genes and DNA. The sample table lists 70,000 to 75,000 distinct CDR3 sequences, around 27% of them with a count of one. The ten largest clones represent 26% of the sample. To note about this clonotype: This receptor's antigen is unknown. No quality values exist for individual bases; no much larger clone is one base distant.

A distance of 10 bases separates the germline ends of V and J, which lose 0 bases and 7 bases respectively. The CDR3 has 13 amino acids, counting the end cysteine and phenylalanine. The DNA shown is the 39-base CDR3, in frame from base 1. The germline V gene provides CDR1 SGHRS and CDR2 YFSETQ. The source of this sequence is a human donor who was either an allogeneic HSCT recipient or a stem cell or donor lymphocyte infusion donor (not recorded which). It is not recorded whose cells these are; they may come from a transplant donor. The sequencing sample was made of blood, either unsorted or a sorted T cell fraction (not recorded which). Recombination linked TRBV5-1 to TRBJ1-2; the D gene cannot be resolved reliably. This receptor has the CDR3 CASSLAVAGGYTF. The sequenced DNA: TGCGCCAGCAGCTTGGCCGTGGCGGGTGGCTACACCTTC.